Only one count was recorded for the clone carrying this T cell receptor beta chain. Repertoires were generated with immunoSEQ multiplex PCR, while TCRdb's copy carries only in-frame clones and drops some. This table holds about 90,000 clones, less than 85% found once. The data derive from a study of blood T cell repertoires in COVID-19. This sequence was found in a woman between 65 and 79 years old with acute or convalescent COVID-19. The specimen was peripheral blood.

The CDR3 DNA sequence: TGTGCCAGCGGCCTTACGGGATTTAATGAAAAACTGTTTTTT. It translates to CASGLTGFNEKLFF. V and J are TRBV7-8 and TRBJ1-4, with no clear D. Germline-derived CDR1 and CDR2 are SGHVS and FQNEAQ. The V gene lost 8 bases and the J gene lost 4 bases, with 14 bases spanning the gap. This CDR3 contains 14 residues. Filled out from reference TRBV7-8 and TRBJ1-4, the complete variable domain reads GAGVSQSPRYKVAKRGQDVALRCDPISGHVSLFWYQQALGQGPEFLTYFQNEAQLDKSGLPSDRFFAERPEGSVSTLKIQRTQQEDSAVYLCASGLTGFNEKLFFGSGTQLSVL.